This entry features one TCR beta chain sequence. This clonotype appeared many times. Its antigen is currently not known. The input lacks base qualities; no much larger clone sits a single base away. The entry originates in a study of T cell repertoires in breast cancer (TCRdb year 2016). About the full investigation: The study profiled tumors, lymph nodes and peripheral blood lymphocytes from breast cancer patients, plus peripheral blood from healthy control donors. ER+/PR+ status was present in the majority of the approximately 21 patient tumors that were analyzed for shared TCRs. The controls were nine healthy donors whose age range was similar to that of the patients. Sequencing yielded on average approximately 540,000 sequences per sample and 9 to 10 reads per input cell. Because breast cancer has a low mutational burden and rarely has common mutations, the study reasoned that TCRs shared between breast cancer patients would target shared antigens. Tumors and tumor-involved lymph nodes were minced, digested with Liberase and DNase, and then passed through 70-um and 40-um filters. Blood samples were separated by Ficoll, whereas tumor-free lymph nodes were processed without any enzymatic digestion.

The library was built by means of emulsion pairing. Unpaired genes were suppressed in a second nested PCR with blocking oligos, after which Illumina adaptors and barcodes were added in a third nested PCR. Each emulsion RT-PCR master mix held roughly 5,000-250,000 T cells and included C-region, Stepout and V-region primers. Emulsions were generated with the Micellula Emulsion and Purification Kit, and RT-PCR used Qiagen OneStep RT-PCR reagents. Pooled libraries were sequenced on an Illumina MiSeq with paired-end 2 x 250 reads. Turning to the authors' computational methods: Read pairs were joined in Galaxy and clipped at the engineered overlap into separate alpha and beta files; unclipped reads were discarded. To assign alpha-beta pairs, the researchers used CompleteTCR, a MiTCR-based pipeline that relies on an R script to link chains sharing read cluster identifiers. TCR sequences seen only once, which were about 1-3.4%, were removed as potential sequencing errors. Through fastp at Q25 and MiXCR, TCRdb rebuilt clones from the public reads, retaining in-frame beta chains. All rows with the same CDR3 protein become a single entry with the most common DNA and genes. The V and J calls were determined by TCRdb, not by the authors. The sample data list roughly 40,000 distinct CDR3 sequences, and under 60% of these were observed just once. Of the sample, around 59% is held by the ten largest clones.

The full study reports these points: Shared TCRs showed TRBV7 predominance, possibly reflecting tumor recognition or mispriming bias from eight TRBV7 primers. Discarding singleton TCRs and sampling only part of each tumor may have missed genuine antitumor clones. Emulsion RT-PCR was considered qualitative rather than quantitative, since transcript abundance and primer differences skewed clone recovery. Shared TCRs were encoded by various nucleotide sequences, which suggests selection and expansion based on antigen. Possible tumor specificity was suggested for eighteen TCR pairs that were shared across seven or more patient tumors yet rarely found in control blood. Tumor-involved sentinel lymph nodes shared about fourfold more TCRs with matched tumor repertoires than tumor-free nodes (roughly 8% versus 2%).

CDR1 and CDR2 were assigned from the germline V gene as MNHNS and SASEGT. The CDR3 covers 14 residues, taking in both the cysteine and the phenylalanine. The CDR3 DNA has 42 bases and is translated from base 1. The junction carries 20 bases between V and J, which are trimmed by 4 bases and 13 bases respectively. The study used an expanded emulsion RT-PCR method with primers for all TCR V genes to analyze paired alpha-beta TCRs of CD8+ T cells. Before emulsion RT-PCR, CD8+ T cells were isolated with a CD8 positive selection kit and incubated overnight in roughly 9.1 IU/mL IL-2. Sequenced input: CD8+ T cells. The rearranged chain carries TRBV6-1 and TRBJ2-4, with a tentative D gene TRBD2 over 6 matching bases. The clonotype originates from a pool of human donors with breast cancer or a healthy control (not recorded which). The CDR3 loop reads CASSGGGGARFQYF. The DNA sequence is given as TGTGCCAGCAGTGGTGGTGGAGGGGCTAGGTTCCAGTACTTC.